The text below deals with one T cell receptor beta chain. The antigen remains unidentified. The entry originates in a study of cytomegalovirus exposure and HLA in healthy donors. Healthy individuals who donated bone marrow served as the donors. The CDR3 runs to 15 residues. The germline V gene has CDR1 MNHEY and CDR2 SMNVEV (reference sequence). Unmatched junction bases numbered 8, after V lost 6 bases and J lost 6 bases. Primers for the PCR totalled 60 Vbeta and 13 Jbeta. Using immunoSEQ multiplex PCR, the repertoire was profiled, and TCRdb retains in-frame clones only, with some absent. This sample carries about 130,000 clones, roughly 70% of them seen once, and the ten largest clones take less than 4.5%. Study-wide results and caveats: A reported reduction in N-insertions relative to the roughly 710-donor mean was seen in an Asian-associated ancestry cluster in a later analysis. Per a prior analysis, the majority of TCR beta V segments were productive roughly 87% or roughly 30% of the time.

This chain joins TRBV27 and TRBJ2-7, with 13 positions matching TRBD2. This TCR was sampled from a man in his fifties in good health and CMV-seropositive. Sequenced material: PBMCs. CDR3 nucleotide sequence: TGTGCCAGCAGCTTCTTGGGACTAGCGGGACGCGAGCAGTACTTC. Translation: CASSFLGLAGREQYF.